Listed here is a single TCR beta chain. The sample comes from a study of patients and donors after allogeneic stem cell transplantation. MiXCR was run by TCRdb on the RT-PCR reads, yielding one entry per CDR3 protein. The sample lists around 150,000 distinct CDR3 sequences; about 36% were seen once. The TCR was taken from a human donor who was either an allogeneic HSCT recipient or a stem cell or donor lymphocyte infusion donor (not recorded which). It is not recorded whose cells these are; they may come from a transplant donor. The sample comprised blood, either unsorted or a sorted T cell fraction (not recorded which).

CDR3 residues: CASSLDGAMNTEAFF. The CDR3 DNA sequence: TGTGCCAGCAGCTTGGATGGGGCCATGAACACTGAAGCTTTCTTT. The chain couples TRBV5-5 to TRBJ1-1, with D perhaps TRBD1 (5 bases). V lost 0 bases to trimming and J lost 0 bases, with 9 bases between them. CDR3 length equals 15 residues. Germline assignment: CDR1 SGHKS and CDR2 YYEKEE (reference sequence).